This TCR beta chain came from a study of T cell responses to AZD1222 COVID-19 vaccine. General observations from the study: It was only after the peak T cell response that any repertoires were sampled.

Regarding this clone: Its antigen is unidentified.

Using immunoSEQ multiplex PCR, the repertoire was profiled, and TCRdb retains in-frame clones only, with some absent. The table includes just under 100,000 clones, roughly 90% detected once. V was trimmed by 8 bases and J by 1 base, leaving 15 bases between them. The CDR3 is 15 residues long. From germline, CDR1 is LNHDA and CDR2 SQIVND (reference sequence). The chain links TRBV19 to TRBJ1-3; D might be TRBD1 (5 bases). The sample consisted of peripheral blood, taken on day 0 of AZD1222 vaccination. This receptor was identified in an adult in good health. Written as DNA, the CDR3 is TGTGCCAGTGCCCGGGAGGGACTATCTGGAAACACCATATATTTT. The encoded protein is CASAREGLSGNTIYF.